This T cell receptor (beta chain) was recorded in a study of beta chain features in type 1 diabetes. V was clipped by 3 bases and J by 2 bases; unmatched bases: 8. The CDR3 is 15 residues long. Germline CDR1 and CDR2: GTSNPN and SVGIG (reference sequence). This clone occurred a few times. Its antigen is currently unknown. Sequenced material consisted of expressed TCRB transcripts (all of the isolated RNA was reverse transcribed). Profiled with immunoSEQ multiplex PCR; TCRdb holds only in-frame clones, not every one. The table lists 630,000 or so clones, over 12% of them singletons. Per donor, one heparinised blood draw averaged about 116 mL. Populations obtained by sorting all exceeded 98% purity. Whole-study findings and limits: All four CD4+ subsets from Type 1 diabetes patients carried moderately but significantly shorter TCRB CDR3s. Individuals with type 1 diabetes displayed fewer insertions and more deletions at VDJ junctions.

J is TRBJ2-7 and V is TRBV30, with 9 bases that match TRBD2. The sequenced sample consisted of naive CD4+ T cells from blood. The sequence was collected from a man aged 18 to 30 with type 1 diabetes. The CDR3 nucleotides are TGTGCCTGGAGAGGTGCGGGAGGGGGGACCTACGAGCAGTACTTC. Amino acids: CAWRGAGGGTYEQYF.